These T cell receptor beta chains were read from a single sample in a study of early T cells in non-severe SARS-CoV-2 infection. From the 5' RACE reads, TCRdb called clonotypes with MiXCR, one entry per CDR3 protein. The sample consists of about 55,000 distinct CDR3 sequences, 7% to 10% of them appearing once. The sequencing input was whole blood. The receptor set was obtained from an adult who was a healthcare worker with PCR-confirmed SARS-CoV-2 infection or an uninfected control (not recorded which). Each CDR3 is given with its conserved first and last residue. The D gene is left open where the match is weak. Size values are once, few and many counts, or a class for expanded clones, and some rows have none.

CASSVDPGPYEQYF | TGTGCCAGCAGTGTAGACCCCGGGCCCTACGAGCAGTACTTC | TRBV6-1 | . | . | TRBJ2-7
CSVGAQGGENYGYTF | TGCAGCGTCGGAGCACAGGGCGGGGAAAACTATGGCTACACCTTC | TRBV29-1 | . | . | TRBJ1-2
CASGLVPHRGGYGYTF | TGTGCTAGTGGTTTGGTACCCCACAGGGGGGGTTATGGCTACACCTTC | TRBV12-5 | few | TRBD1 | TRBJ1-2
CASSVQQSGELFF | TGTGCCAGCAGCGTACAGCAGTCCGGGGAGCTGTTTTTT | TRBV9 | . | . | TRBJ2-2
CASSLMLAGGFYNEQFF | TGTGCCAGCAGCTTAATGCTTGCGGGAGGGTTCTACAATGAGCAGTTCTTC | TRBV11-2 | few | TRBD2 | TRBJ2-1
CASSPFSGNVMNTEAFF | TGTGCCAGCAGTCCATTCTCAGGCAACGTCATGAACACTGAAGCTTTCTTT | TRBV2 | . | . | TRBJ1-1
CASSQEKGSYEQYF | TGTGCCAGCAGCCAAGAAAAAGGAAGCTACGAGCAGTACTTC | TRBV3-1 | few | . | TRBJ2-7
CASSLDVVANEQYF | TGCGCCAGCAGCTTGGACGTTGTGGCTAACGAGCAGTACTTC | TRBV5-1 | . | . | TRBJ2-7
CASRPTSGRAPSNEQFF | TGTGCCAGCAGACCGACTAGCGGGAGGGCCCCCTCCAATGAGCAGTTCTTC | TRBV7-9 | few | TRBD2 | TRBJ2-1
CASSQDLLQGSTDTQYF | TGTGCCAGCAGCCAAGACCTGCTACAGGGATCCACAGATACGCAGTATTTT | TRBV4-2 | few | . | TRBJ2-3
CASNSGENTIYF | TGTGCCAGCAACTCGGGGGAAAACACCATATATTTT | TRBV12-3/TRBV12-4 | many | . | TRBJ1-3
CASSKVIGLAGTRRDF | TGTGCCAGCAGCAAAGTGATTGGGCTAGCGGGAACCCGTAGGGACTTC | TRBV21-1 | few | . | TRBJ2-5
CASSASGNFYEQYF | TGTGCCAGCAGCGCTAGCGGGAACTTCTACGAGCAGTACTTC | TRBV9 | . | TRBD2 | TRBJ2-7
CASSEYRNNSPLHF | TGTGCCAGCAGTGAATACAGGAATAATTCACCCCTCCACTTT | TRBV2 | many | . | TRBJ1-6
CASSYHGSGGTEAFF | TGTGCCAGCAGTTACCACGGGTCCGGGGGCACTGAAGCTTTCTTT | TRBV6-6 | many | . | TRBJ1-1
CASSEQPSVYSPLHF | TGTGCCAGTAGTGAACAGCCTTCCGTGTATTCACCCCTCCACTTT | TRBV19 | many | . | TRBJ1-6
CASSWGGPLADTQYF | TGTGCCAGCAGTTGGGGCGGACCCTTGGCAGATACGCAGTATTTT | TRBV27 | . | . | TRBJ2-3
CASSPRIYGYTF | TGTGCCAGCAGCCCACGGATATATGGCTACACCTTC | TRBV9 | once | . | TRBJ1-2
CASSPSLAREQFF | TGTGCCAGCAGCCCGAGCCTCGCCAGGGAGCAGTTCTTC | TRBV7-6 | . | . | TRBJ2-1
CASSYGLAKNIQYF | TGCGCCAGCAGTTACGGGCTAGCCAAAAACATTCAGTACTTC | TRBV5-1 | few | . | TRBJ2-4
CASSLFWDSSFSGANVLTF | TGCGCCAGCAGCTTGTTCTGGGACAGCTCCTTCTCTGGGGCCAACGTCCTGACTTTC | TRBV5-1 | many | TRBD1 | TRBJ2-6
CASSSQTGHTDTQYF | TGTGCCAGCAGTTCCCAAACCGGGCATACAGATACGCAGTATTTT | TRBV27 | few | . | TRBJ2-3
CSARDSLIAYGYTF | TGCAGTGCTAGGGACAGTCTTATTGCCTATGGCTACACCTTC | TRBV20-1 | many | . | TRBJ1-2
CAISQDNEQFF | TGTGCCATCAGCCAGGACAATGAGCAGTTCTTC | TRBV10-3 | . | . | TRBJ2-1